This TCR beta chain came from a study of T cells in localized non-small cell lung cancer. Profiling relied on immunoSEQ multiplex PCR, and the TCRdb table lists in-frame clones only, not all of them. The repertoire consists of more than 15,000 clones, with around 83% occurring once and the leading ten covering approximately 35%. The sample here was peripheral blood, taken before any cancer treatment. The TCR was taken from a male donor aged 60 or over with stage III lung adenocarcinoma.

DNA for the CDR3: TGTGCCAGTCAACAGGGGATCGGCAATCAGCCCCAGCATTTT. Translating gives CASQQGIGNQPQHF. The chain combines TRBV2 with TRBJ1-5, with 7 nucleotides matching TRBD1. The V gene's germline CDR1 is SNHLY and CDR2 FYNNEI. Germline trimming cut 9 bases from V and 2 bases from J; bases unmatched to any gene: 7. The CDR3 is 14 residues long.